This TCR beta chain was obtained from a study of cytomegalovirus exposure and HLA in healthy donors. Study-wide points: 87-base-pair reads could not separate some V segments, including TRBV6-2 and TRBV6-3. The study flagged some 170 TCR beta chains as cytomegalovirus-associated.

CDR3 length equals 14 residues. CDR1 and CDR2 (germline): SGHNT, YYREEE (reference sequence). Trimming took off 4 bases at V and 2 bases at J, with 12 bases between the two ends. With 60 Vbeta and 13 Jbeta primers, the PCR was carried out. In the original processing: About 11 million of tens of millions of unique TCR beta chains were shared, per a later count. Sequencing used immunoSEQ multiplex PCR; TCRdb keeps in-frame clones, though not all of them. V and J calls and clone size are given by that table; D and trimming were obtained from the DNA. The sample shows 140,000 to 150,000 clones, about 75% of them seen only once. As for this clone: Its target is unknown.

The chain joins TRBV5-4 to TRBJ1-2; D is unresolved. The sequencing input was PBMCs. The receptor was derived from a young man in good health and CMV-seronegative. The CDR3 loop is CASSQPGSNYGYTF. The DNA of the CDR3 is TGTGCCAGCAGCCAGCCAGGCTCAAACTATGGCTACACCTTC.